This TCR beta chain was identified during a study of T-cell memory formation after mild COVID-19. This clonotype was seen a few times. CDR1 is LGHDT, CDR2 YNNKEL, per germline (reference sequence). The CDR3 extends over 14 amino acids. The germline V and J ends were trimmed by 4 bases and 2 bases, with 8 bases remaining between them. From the 5' RACE reads, TCRdb called clonotypes with MiXCR, one entry per CDR3 protein. The sample contains about 440,000 distinct CDR3 sequences, around 19% of which appear only once. This TCR came from an adult woman who had mild COVID-19 (a few samples of this study predate the infection). Cell type and time point are not known. Material: PBMCs or a T cell subset sorted from them (not recorded which). The chain recombines TRBV3-1 with TRBJ1-4; the D is unclear. CDR3 region: CASSPRRTNEKLFF. In DNA form, the CDR3 reads TGTGCCAGCAGCCCAAGACGGACTAATGAAAAACTGTTTTTT. Full variable domain (outside the CDR3, taken from reference TRBV3-1 and TRBJ1-4): DTAVSQTPKYLVTQMGNDKSIKCEQNLGHDTMYWYKQDSKKFLKIMFSYNNKELIINETVPNRFSPKSPDKAHLNLHINSLELGDSAVYFCASSPRRTNEKLFFGSGTQLSVL.